These 21 T cell receptor beta chains share one sample of origin, sequenced in a study of identical twins. One entry per CDR3 protein results from TCRdb running MiXCR on the 5' RACE reads. The sample has 200,000 to 300,000 distinct CDR3 sequences; roughly 7.5% are singletons. This sample was shared with a second study, whose subject was yellow fever vaccine responses in identical twins.

What was sequenced was CD8+ T cells sorted from blood. These receptors came from a woman under 30 in good health.

The V and J genes are TRBV27 and TRBJ2-1; 13 bases are shared with TRBD2. CDR1 is MNHEY and CDR2 is SMNVEV in the germline V gene (reference sequence). The V segment lost 2 bases and the J segment 0 bases; nucleotides outside the gene matches: 1. This CDR3 contains 17 residues. The CDR3 coding sequence is TGTGCCAGCAGTTTAACTAGCGGGGGGGCCTCCTACAATGAGCAGTTCTTC. Encoded protein: CASSLTSGGASYNEQFF.

This chain links TRBV23-1 with TRBJ2-3; D is ambiguous. TRBV23-1 is labeled an ORF, and its function is uncertain. With 8 bases removed from V and 7 bases from J, the gap between germline ends came to 4 bases. The CDR3 loop spans 9 amino acids. The CDR3 region is CASGYTQYF. CDR3 sequence (DNA): TGCGCCAGCGGCTATACGCAGTATTTT.

V usage is TRBV20-1 and J usage is TRBJ2-7; TRBD1 aligns across 7 bases. The V and J ends lost 5 bases and 7 bases, in that order; junction bases with no gene match: 17. The germline V gene encodes CDR1 DFQATT and CDR2 SNEGSKA (reference sequence). The CDR3 length is 15 residues. CDR3 in DNA: TGCAGTGCTTGGTTCACCGGGACAGCCCTGGGGGAGCAGTACTTC. This gives the protein CSAWFTGTALGEQYF.

The chain recombines TRBV6-5 with TRBJ2-2; D might be TRBD2 (6 bases). V dropped 8 bases and J dropped 2 bases, with 24 bases sitting between them. The germline gives CDR1 MNHEY, CDR2 SVGAGI. The CDR3 extends over 18 amino acids. CDR3 bases: TGTGCCAGCGGTTCGCGCGACCGGGACTCATTAAACACCGGGGAGCTGTTTTTT. Encoded protein: CASGSRDRDSLNTGELFF.

This clonotype has ten or more counts. The J gene is TRBJ2-1, the V gene TRBV24-1; TRBD2 is a possible D gene (5 bases). Deletions cut 3 bases from V and 8 bases from J, with 7 bases between. From germline, CDR1 is KGHDR and CDR2 SFDVKD. The CDR3 spans 12 residues. CDR3 sequence reads: CATSDGGYEQFF. The CDR3 DNA sequence: TGTGCCACCAGTGATGGAGGCTATGAGCAGTTCTTC.

This clonotype was picked up many times. This chain uses TRBV29-1 with TRBJ2-1, with D perhaps TRBD2 (5 bases). CDR1 is SQVTM and CDR2 is ANQGSEA in the germline V gene. The CDR3 contains 14 residues. V was trimmed by 0 bases and J by 4 bases, leaving 10 bases between them. CDR3 sequence reads: CSVEDPGIYNEQFF. The CDR3 DNA sequence: TGCAGCGTTGAAGATCCGGGGATTTACAATGAGCAGTTCTTC.

The chain has TRBV6-1 and TRBJ2-7; D possibly corresponds to TRBD1 (5 bases). CDR1 MNHNS and CDR2 SASEGT come from the germline V gene. V lost 9 bases and J lost 2, with 17 bases in between. This CDR3 has 14 residues. The CDR3 region is CASCLGRTPYEQYF. The CDR3 nucleotides read TGTGCCAGTTGTCTTGGACGGACACCCTACGAGCAGTACTTC.

This clonotype was detected only a few times. The chain has TRBV24-1 and TRBJ2-5, with D possibly TRBD1 on 5 matching bases. V was trimmed by 5 bases and J by 5 bases, leaving 20 bases between them. The CDR3 is 16 amino acids. Germline V CDR1 and CDR2: KGHDR, SFDVKD. The CDR3 DNA is TGTGCCACCAGTGGGGTTCGGCAGGGTGGGGTGGAGACCCAGTACTTC. Its translation is CATSGVRQGGVETQYF.

In its sample, this clonotype was seen many times. V gene TRBV14 combines with J gene TRBJ2-7; D is undetermined. Trimming stripped 3 bases from V and 3 bases from J, with 15 bases between. This CDR3 region has 15 residues. The V gene's germline CDR1 is SGHDN and CDR2 FVKESK. CDR3 in DNA: TGTGCCAGCAGCCATCCCGGGCCAACAAACTACGAGCAGTACTTC. Translated, it gives CASSHPGPTNYEQYF.

The chain carries TRBV7-9 and TRBJ2-1; 10 nucleotides align to TRBD2. V shed 1 base and J 4 bases; nucleotides not matched to a gene: 7. CDR3 length: 17 amino acids. The germline gives CDR1 SEHNR, CDR2 FQNEAQ (reference sequence). Written as DNA, the CDR3 is TGTGCCAGCAGCTTAGAAGGGGGACTAGCGTCTTACAATGAGCAGTTCTTC. It translates to CASSLEGGLASYNEQFF. The whole variable domain, filled in from reference TRBV7-9 and TRBJ2-1, reads DTGVSQNPRHKITKRGQNVTFRCDPISEHNRLYWYRQTLGQGPEFLTYFQNEAQLEKSRLLSDRFSAERPKGSFSTLEIQRTEQGDSAMYLCASSLEGGLASYNEQFFGPGTRLTVL.

This chain joins TRBV6-1 and TRBJ2-7, with 9 bases matching TRBD1. The CDR3 totals 14 residues. The germline V gene has CDR1 MNHNS and CDR2 SASEGT. V shed 8 bases and J 2 bases; nucleotides not matched to a gene: 7. The CDR3 reads CASSEDRGTYEQYV. CDR3 bases: TGTGCCAGCTCCGAGGACAGGGGCACCTACGAGCAGTACGTC.

This clonotype showed up just a few times. The chain combines TRBV28 with TRBJ1-2, with D possibly TRBD1 on 6 matching bases. This CDR3 region has 17 residues. The V gene lost 4 bases and the J gene lost 4 bases, with 22 bases spanning the gap. Germline CDR1 reads MDHEN; CDR2 reads SYDVKM. In nucleotides, the CDR3 is TGTGCCAGCAGTTCTCGGGGACAAAAGGTTGTTCTCTATGGCTACACCTTC. Encoded protein: CASSSRGQKVVLYGYTF.

This clonotype was seen only a few times. The gene calls are TRBV29-1 and TRBJ1-1; D is uncertain. CDR1 SQVTM and CDR2 ANQGSEA come from the germline V gene. This CDR3 has 13 amino acids. Trimming cost V 2 bases and J 1 base, with 8 bases left between them. DNA of the CDR3: TGCAGCGTTGAATCCCTAGGGAACACTGAAGCTTTCTTT. Protein sequence: CSVESLGNTEAFF.

This clonotype appeared a few times. V gene TRBV28 combines with J gene TRBJ2-2, with 12 bases lining up with TRBD1. The CDR3 runs to 17 residues. V shed 7 bases and J 4 bases; nucleotides not matched to a gene: 10. The germline V gene encodes CDR1 MDHEN and CDR2 SYDVKM. CDR3 in DNA: TGTGCCAGCAACAGTTTAGGGACAGGGGGCAGCACCGGGGAGCTGTTTTTT. The encoded protein is CASNSLGTGGSTGELFF.

This clonotype was observed a handful of times. The chain couples TRBV6-5 to TRBJ2-7; D is uncertain. CDR3 size: 13 residues. CDR1 MNHEY and CDR2 SVGAGI come from the germline V gene. Trimming took 4 bases from V and 1 from J, leaving 8 bases between them. This CDR3 is CASSFGESYEQYV. CDR3 DNA sequence: TGTGCCAGCAGTTTTGGTGAGTCCTACGAGCAGTACGTC.

In nucleotides, the CDR3 is TGTGCCAGCAGTTTCTGGGCCGACAGGGAAGAGACCCAGTACTTC. Encoded protein: CASSFWADREETQYF. J is TRBJ2-5 and V is TRBV12-3 or TRBV12-4, with 7 bases identical to TRBD1. The CDR3 is 15 amino acids. V was clipped by 3 bases and J by 3 bases; unmatched bases: 7.

This clonotype was seen only a few times. This rearrangement joins TRBV28 to TRBJ2-3; D not resolved. V was shortened by 7 bases and J by 0 bases, with 14 bases between the two germline ends. The CDR3 has 15 residues. Germline assignment: CDR1 MDHEN and CDR2 SYDVKM. The CDR3 loop is CASTLDHLSTDTQYF. Written as DNA, the CDR3 is TGTGCCAGCACCCTGGACCACCTTAGCACAGATACGCAGTATTTT.

The sample holds many counts of this clonotype. The V and J genes are TRBV20-1 and TRBJ2-3, with D possibly matching TRBD2 (6 bases). The V gene lost 4 bases and the J gene lost 0 bases, with 32 bases spanning the gap. The CDR3 has 21 residues. In germline, CDR1 is DFQATT, CDR2 SNEGSKA (reference sequence). The DNA of the CDR3 is TGCAGTGCTAAGTGGGGGGATTCGGGAAAAGGGGATGAATTGAGCACAGATACGCAGTATTTT. It is translated as CSAKWGDSGKGDELSTDTQYF.

This clonotype was seen at least ten times. V usage is TRBV3-1 and J usage is TRBJ2-1, with TRBD2 identical over 7 bases. J gave up 9 bases and V 4 bases, and 6 bases lay outside the gene matches. The CDR3 contains 13 residues. Germline V lookup: CDR1 LGHDT, CDR2 YNNKEL (reference sequence). For the CDR3, the DNA is TGTGCCAGCAGCCCCCAGACTAGCAGTGAGCAGTTCTTC. This encodes CASSPQTSSEQFF.

The CDR3 here is CSARDGYRSEAFF. CDR3 coding DNA: TGCAGTGCTAGAGACGGGTATCGTTCTGAAGCTTTCTTT. This chain connects TRBV20-1 to TRBJ1-1; D unclear. This CDR3 has 13 amino acids. The germline CDR1 and CDR2 sequences are DFQATT and SNEGSKA (reference sequence). The ends were cut back, 0 bases at V and 6 bases at J, with 11 bases in the middle.

The rearrangement uses TRBV11-2 and TRBJ2-1; D is unresolved. The CDR3 has 15 residues. Per germline, CDR1 SGHAT and CDR2 FQNNGV. V shed 0 bases and J shed 6 bases, with 12 bases lying between them. In DNA form, the CDR3 reads TGTGCCAGCAGCTTAGACTATGGGGTCTCCAATGAGCAGTTCTTC. Encoded protein: CASSLDYGVSNEQFF. Full variable domain (outside the CDR3, taken from reference TRBV11-2 and TRBJ2-1): EAGVAQSPRYKIIEKRQSVAFWCNPISGHATLYWYQQILGQGPKLLIQFQNNGVVDDSQLPKDRFSAERLKGVDSTLKIQPAKLEDSAVYLCASSLDYGVSNEQFFGPGTRLTVL.